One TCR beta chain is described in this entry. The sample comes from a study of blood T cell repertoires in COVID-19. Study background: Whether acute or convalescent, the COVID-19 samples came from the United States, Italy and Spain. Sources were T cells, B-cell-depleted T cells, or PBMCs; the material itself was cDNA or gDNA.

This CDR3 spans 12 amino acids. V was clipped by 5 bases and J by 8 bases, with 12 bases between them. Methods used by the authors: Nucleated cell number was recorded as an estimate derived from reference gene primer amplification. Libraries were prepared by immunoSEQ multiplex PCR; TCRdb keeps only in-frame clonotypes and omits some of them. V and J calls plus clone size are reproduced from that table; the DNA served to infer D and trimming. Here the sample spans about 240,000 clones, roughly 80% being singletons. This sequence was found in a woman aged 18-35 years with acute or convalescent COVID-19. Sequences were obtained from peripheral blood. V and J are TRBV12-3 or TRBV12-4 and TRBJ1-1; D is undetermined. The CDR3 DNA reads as TGTGCCAGCAGTACACAGACCAGCGAAGCTTTCTTT. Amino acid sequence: CASSTQTSEAFF.